The 21 T cell receptor beta chains below were found in one sample sequenced in a study of cytomegalovirus exposure and HLA in healthy donors. The primer mix had 60 Vbeta and 13 Jbeta primers. The table came from immunoSEQ multiplex PCR; TCRdb's copy has only in-frame clones and leaves some out. Here the sample spans about 130,000 clones, around three quarters being singletons. The sample was PBMCs. The receptors originated from a man aged 35 to 55 in good health and CMV-seronegative.

The chain's CDR3 is CASSSGTGSSYEQYF. For the CDR3, the DNA is TGTGCCAGCAGCAGTGGGACAGGGAGCTCCTACGAGCAGTACTTC. This rearrangement joins TRBV7-9 to TRBJ2-7; 9 bases agree with TRBD1. This CDR3 contains 15 residues. Germline trimming cut 5 bases from V and 0 bases from J; bases unmatched to any gene: 5. Germline V lookup: CDR1 SEHNR, CDR2 FQNEAQ (reference sequence).

This rearrangement joins TRBV11-2 to TRBJ1-2, with a possible D match to TRBD1 (6 bases). Per the germline V gene, CDR1 is SGHAT and CDR2 is FQNNGV. The CDR3 extends over 14 amino acids. The germline V and J ends were trimmed by 2 bases and 3 bases, with 10 bases remaining between them. The DNA of the CDR3 is TGTGCCAGCAGCTTATCGGGGGGCGACTATGGCTACACCTTC. Its protein is CASSLSGGDYGYTF.

The chain is built from TRBV30 and TRBJ2-3; 7 positions agree with TRBD1. The CDR3 is made up of 11 amino acids. Germline CDR1 GTSNPN, CDR2 SVGIG (reference sequence). V dropped 5 bases and J dropped 9; count of bases not matched to a gene: 5. The CDR3 is CAWRPGQTQYF. The CDR3 bases are TGTGCCTGGCGGCCGGGACAGACGCAGTATTTT. The variable domain in full, with the rest retrieved from reference TRBV30 and TRBJ2-3, is SQTIHQWPATLVQPVGSPLSLECTVEGTSNPNLYWYRQAAGRGLQLLFYSVGIGQISSEVPQNLSASRPQDRQFILSSKKLLLSDSGFYLCAWRPGQTQYFGPGTRLTVL.

This clone turned up a few times. The genes are TRBV5-6 and TRBJ2-5, with TRBD1 identical over 8 bases. Germline assignment: CDR1 SGHDT and CDR2 YYEEEE. The CDR3 runs 13 residues. J gave up 5 bases and V 2 bases, and 2 bases lay outside the gene matches. CDR3 protein: CASSFRQGETQYF. CDR3 DNA: TGTGCCAGCAGCTTCCGACAGGGGGAGACCCAGTACTTC.

The V call is TRBV10-3, the J call TRBJ1-4; a weak D match, TRBD1 (5 bases). CDR3 size: 13 residues. Trimming took 3 bases from V and 4 from J, leaving 6 bases between them. Looked up from germline, CDR1 is ENHRY and CDR2 is SYGVKD. CDR3 nucleotides: TGTGCCATCAGTGACAGGGTTAATGAAAAACTGTTTTTT. Residues: CAISDRVNEKLFF.

This clone is deemed medium-sized (0.01 to 0.1%). The genes are TRBV4-3 and TRBJ2-2; perhaps TRBD1 as D (5 bases). With 0 bases removed from V and 5 bases from J, the gap between germline ends came to 16 bases. The CDR3 consists of 17 residues. CDR1 is LGHNA and CDR2 is YSLEER in the germline V gene. The CDR3 DNA reads as TGCGCCAGCAGCCAAGATGGGGCACACATGGCAACCGGGGAGCTGTTTTTT. Protein product: CASSQDGAHMATGELFF.

This clone was seen just once. This chain links TRBV28 with TRBJ1-3; D is possibly TRBD1 (5 bases). Germline V CDR1 and CDR2: MDHEN, SYDVKM. The CDR3 has 15 residues. V lost 2 bases to trimming and J lost 3 bases, with 11 bases between them. The CDR3 region is CASSLPGNGGNTIYF. Written as DNA, the CDR3 is TGTGCCAGCAGTTTACCAGGGAACGGTGGAAACACCATATATTTT.

The chain recombines TRBV30 with TRBJ2-7; 9 bases map to TRBD1. CDR1 GTSNPN and CDR2 SVGIG come from the germline V gene (reference sequence). This CDR3 contains 15 residues. J gave up 8 bases and V 2 bases, and 13 bases lay outside the gene matches. CDR3 region: CAWSFTGTGTDKQYF. In DNA, the CDR3 is TGTGCCTGGAGTTTCACCGGGACAGGGACCGACAAGCAGTACTTC.

J is TRBJ1-2 and V is TRBV2; 9 bases agree with TRBD1. Germline V gene lookup returns CDR1 SNHLY and CDR2 FYNNEI. This CDR3 has 13 amino acids. The J segment lost 3 bases and the V segment lost 5 bases, leaving 1 base of the junction unmatched. Here the CDR3 DNA reads TGTGCCAGCAGTCGACAGGGGGACTATGGCTACACCTTC. Protein product: CASSRQGDYGYTF.

V gene TRBV30 combines with J gene TRBJ1-3, with 7 bases lining up with TRBD1. Germline lookup yields CDR1 GTSNPN and CDR2 SVGIG (reference sequence). CDR3 length: 16 residues. V lost 0 bases to trimming and J lost 5 bases; unmatched junction nucleotides: 10. The DNA of the CDR3 is TGTGCCTGGAGTGTCGTCCGACAGGGAGGTCGAAACACCATATATTTT. Amino acids: CAWSVVRQGGRNTIYF.

V and J are TRBV19 and TRBJ1-1; D may be TRBD1 (6 bases). Trimming took 5 bases from V and 0 from J, leaving 16 bases between them. The CDR3 runs 16 residues. Germline V gives CDR1 LNHDA, CDR2 SQIVND (reference sequence). The CDR3 DNA reads as TGTGCCAGTAGTTTTTCAGGGGACGGCATGAACACTGAAGCTTTCTTT. Protein: CASSFSGDGMNTEAFF.

The chain has TRBV6-5 and TRBJ2-1, with D tentatively TRBD1 (6 bases). Trimming shortened V by 6 bases and J by 0 bases, and 12 bases separated the two germline ends. This CDR3 is built from 15 residues. The germline V gene has CDR1 MNHEY and CDR2 SVGAGI. This CDR3 reads CASSPQGLSYNEQFF. The CDR3 bases are TGTGCCAGCAGCCCCCAGGGGCTCTCCTACAATGAGCAGTTCTTC.

The V and J genes are TRBV5-5 and TRBJ1-5; D remains unclear. The CDR3 extends over 14 amino acids. Germline V CDR1 and CDR2: SGHKS, YYEKEE (reference sequence). Between the trimmed V and J ends, which lost 2 bases and 4 bases, there was a span of 10 bases. Here the CDR3 DNA reads TGTGCCAGCAGCTTTGAGGCCGCGAATCAGCCCCAGCATTTT. The encoded protein is CASSFEAANQPQHF.

The chain combines TRBV6-5 with TRBJ2-7; TRBD1 might be the D (6 bases). The CDR3 sequence is 12 residues long. V was pared by 6 bases and J by 4 bases, with 10 bases between. The V gene's germline CDR1 is MNHEY and CDR2 SVGAGI. The CDR3 DNA sequence: TGTGCCAGCAGACCCAGGGGATACGAGCAGTACTTC. This translates into CASRPRGYEQYF.

The V call is TRBV28, the J call TRBJ1-4; D gene ambiguous. Trimming cost V 4 bases and J 0 bases, with 12 bases left between them. Germline CDR1 and CDR2: MDHEN and SYDVKM. The CDR3 has 16 amino acids. The CDR3 here is CASSSPQRATNEKLFF. CDR3 sequence (DNA): TGTGCCAGCAGTTCTCCCCAAAGAGCAACTAATGAAAAACTGTTTTTT.

This chain uses TRBV29-1 with TRBJ2-7, with TRBD1 matching 7 bases. Looked up from germline, CDR1 is SQVTM and CDR2 is ANQGSEA. Trimming took 7 bases from V and 6 from J; bases not matched to a gene: 12. CDR3 size: 13 residues. CDR3 protein: CSARQGPSSEQYF. DNA for the CDR3: TGCAGCGCCAGACAGGGTCCATCCAGCGAGCAGTACTTC.

This chain connects TRBV5-6 to TRBJ1-2; D ambiguous. The CDR3 is 14 residues long. In germline, CDR1 is SGHDT, CDR2 YYEEEE. V shed 0 bases and J shed 6 bases, with 12 bases lying between them. CDR3 amino acids: CASSLVRWENGYTF. In DNA form, the CDR3 reads TGTGCCAGCAGCTTGGTGCGGTGGGAGAATGGCTACACCTTC.

The chain combines TRBV15 with TRBJ2-7; D is perhaps TRBD2 (8 bases). From germline, CDR1 is LNHNV and CDR2 YYDKDF (reference sequence). This CDR3 is 15 amino acids long. Trimming left V 4 bases short and J 1 base short, with 14 bases between. This CDR3 is CATSTGGGYSYEQYF. CDR3 nucleotides: TGTGCCACCAGCACGGGAGGGGGCTATTCCTACGAGCAGTACTTC.

This rearrangement joins TRBV5-4 to TRBJ1-2, with TRBD1 identical over 7 bases. Germline CDR1 is SGHNT and CDR2 is YYREEE (reference sequence). With V trimmed by 2 bases and J by 4 bases, 5 bases remained unmatched. This CDR3 is built from 14 residues. CDR3 DNA: TGTGCCAGCAGCTTAGGGGGACAGCTCTATGGCTACACCTTC. It yields the protein CASSLGGQLYGYTF.

V and J are TRBV30 and TRBJ1-5; TRBD1 aligns across 8 bases. The ends lost 4 bases at V and 4 bases at J; junction bases unmatched: 0. The CDR3 spans 12 residues. The V gene's germline CDR1 is GTSNPN and CDR2 SVGIG (reference sequence). CDR3 sequence reads: CAWNRGNQPQHF. The CDR3 nucleotides are TGTGCCTGGAACAGGGGGAATCAGCCCCAGCATTTT.

This chain uses TRBV11-1 with TRBJ1-1, with unresolved D. Deletions cut 0 bases from V and 7 bases from J, with 9 bases between. The CDR3 is 13 amino acids. Germline CDR1 reads SGHAT; CDR2 reads FQDESV (reference sequence). The CDR3 is CASSLASQYEAFF. The CDR3 DNA reads as TGTGCCAGCAGCTTAGCGTCCCAGTATGAAGCTTTCTTT.